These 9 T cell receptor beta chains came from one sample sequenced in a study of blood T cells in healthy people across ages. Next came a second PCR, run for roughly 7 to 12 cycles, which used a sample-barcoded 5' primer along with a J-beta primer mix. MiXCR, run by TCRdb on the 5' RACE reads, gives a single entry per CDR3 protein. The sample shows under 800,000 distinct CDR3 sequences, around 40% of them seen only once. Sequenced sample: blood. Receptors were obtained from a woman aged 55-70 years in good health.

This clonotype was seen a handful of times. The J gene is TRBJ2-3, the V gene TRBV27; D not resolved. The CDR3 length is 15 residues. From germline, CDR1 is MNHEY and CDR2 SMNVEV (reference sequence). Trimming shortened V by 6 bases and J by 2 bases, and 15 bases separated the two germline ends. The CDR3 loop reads CASRRGVFHTDTQYF. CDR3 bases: TGTGCCAGCAGACGAGGAGTATTCCACACAGATACGCAGTATTTT.

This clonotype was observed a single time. The CDR3 bases are TGCAGCGTTTTTGGGGGCTATGAGCAGTTCTTC. It yields the protein CSVFGGYEQFF. The V gene is TRBV29-1, the J gene TRBJ2-1, with D possibly matching TRBD1 (6 bases). The CDR3 has 11 residues. V lost 5 bases and J lost 8, with 10 bases in between. Germline CDR1 SQVTM, CDR2 ANQGSEA.

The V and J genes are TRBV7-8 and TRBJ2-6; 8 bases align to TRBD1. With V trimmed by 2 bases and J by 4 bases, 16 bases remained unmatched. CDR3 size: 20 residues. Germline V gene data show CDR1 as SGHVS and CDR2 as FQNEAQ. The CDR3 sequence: CASSLRLGGQALWGANVLTF. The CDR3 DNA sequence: TGTGCCAGCAGCTTAAGGCTCGGGGGACAGGCTCTCTGGGGGGCCAACGTCCTGACTTTC.

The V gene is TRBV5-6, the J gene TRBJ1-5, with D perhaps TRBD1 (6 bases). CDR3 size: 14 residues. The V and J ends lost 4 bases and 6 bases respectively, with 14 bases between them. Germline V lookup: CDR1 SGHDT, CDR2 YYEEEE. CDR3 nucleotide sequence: TGTGCCAGCAGCGAGGGGGACGGCTTTCAGCCCCAGCATTTT. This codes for CASSEGDGFQPQHF. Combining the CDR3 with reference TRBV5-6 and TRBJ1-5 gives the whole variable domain DAGVTQSPTHLIKTRGQQVTLRCSPKSGHDTVSWYQQALGQGPQFIFQYYEEEERQRGNFPDRFSGHQFPNYSSELNVNALLLGDSALYLCASSEGDGFQPQHFGDGTRLSIL.

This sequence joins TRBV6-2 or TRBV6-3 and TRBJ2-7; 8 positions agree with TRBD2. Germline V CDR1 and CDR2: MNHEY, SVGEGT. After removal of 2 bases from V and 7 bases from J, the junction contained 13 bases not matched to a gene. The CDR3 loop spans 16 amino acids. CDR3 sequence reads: CASSYPLAGRANEQYF. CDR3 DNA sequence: TGTGCCAGCAGTTACCCATTAGCGGGAAGGGCCAATGAGCAGTACTTC.

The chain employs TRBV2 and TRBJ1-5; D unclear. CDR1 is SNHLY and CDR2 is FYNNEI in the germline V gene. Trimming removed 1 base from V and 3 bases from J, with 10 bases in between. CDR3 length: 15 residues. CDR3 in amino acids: CASSEGRGPNQPQHF. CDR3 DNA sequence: TGTGCCAGCAGTGAAGGGAGAGGTCCCAATCAGCCCCAGCATTTT.

The CDR3 nucleotides are TGTGCCAGCAGCTTAACGTGGGTGGGCTCTGGGGCCAACGTCCTGACTTTC. Protein sequence: CASSLTWVGSGANVLTF. V gene TRBV7-3 combines with J gene TRBJ2-6; D is undetermined. Germline assignment: CDR1 SGHTA and CDR2 FQGTGA. The CDR3 totals 17 residues. With 0 bases removed from V and 0 bases from J, the gap between germline ends came to 9 bases.

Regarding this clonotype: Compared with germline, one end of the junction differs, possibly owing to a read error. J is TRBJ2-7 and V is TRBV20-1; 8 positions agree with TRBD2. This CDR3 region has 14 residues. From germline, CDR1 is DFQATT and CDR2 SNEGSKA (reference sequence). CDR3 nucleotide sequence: TGCAGTGCTAGCTTACTAGCGGTCGGGAACGAGCAGTGCTTC. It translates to CSASLLAVGNEQCF.

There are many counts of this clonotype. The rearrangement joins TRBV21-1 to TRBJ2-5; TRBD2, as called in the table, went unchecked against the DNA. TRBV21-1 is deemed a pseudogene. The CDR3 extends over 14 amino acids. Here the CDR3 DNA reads TGTGCCAGCACTCCTGAAGTAGCGGAAGAGACCCAGTACTTC. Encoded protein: CASTPEVAEETQYF.